This note documents a single T cell receptor beta chain sequence. Its antigen has not been determined. Within one base of it there is no much larger clone, and no base qualities were kept. These data come from a study of blood T cell repertoires in COVID-19 (dated by TCRdb to 2019 to 2021). About the investigation overall: Samples from collaborators originated in the United States, Italy and Spain and spanned both the acute and convalescent phases of COVID-19. The samples were drawn from the first 160 participants of the ongoing ImmuneRACE study and from 950 to 1,500 subjects provided by 6 global collaborators. Where available, HLA class I and class II types were obtained from metadata supplied by the sample provider rather than from assay-based typing. The dataset comprised deeply sampled blood TCRbeta repertoires from subjects exposed to, actively infected with, or recovered from COVID-19. The repertoires were released in a freely available public database intended as a resource for research on the immune response to SARS-CoV-2. Nearly every sample came with metadata listing a de-identified subject ID, COVID-19 status, age in years and sex. The material from the prospective study consisted of cDNA or gDNA derived from T cells, B-cell-depleted T cells, or PBMCs.

General findings and caveats noted by the study authors: The quantity of clinical and demographic metadata differed by source and by participant and was supplied without curation.

In the prospective study, participants were about 18 to 95 years old, resided in approximately 25 geographic areas of the United States, and were enrolled through a virtual design. To assign participants to cohorts, the prospective study relied on clinical history that participants themselves reported in a screening survey and a study questionnaire. Exposed participants had been in contact with someone with a PCR-confirmed or clinician-diagnosed COVID-19 case within 2 weeks of study entry. Mobile phlebotomists in the prospective study collected whole blood, serum and a nasopharyngeal or oropharyngeal swab from every participant. Over a roughly 2-month period, participants in the prospective study had the option of providing additional blood draws and questionnaires. Before DNA extraction, prospective study blood samples were shipped either frozen or at room temperature. Germline trimming: 1 base from V, 8 bases from J; junction bases outside gene matches: 7. The CDR3, cysteine through phenylalanine, is 15 amino acids long. The kept DNA is CDR3 alone, 45 bases in frame from the first base. CDR1 and CDR2, per the germline V gene (reference sequence), are LGHDT and YNNKEL.

The immunoSEQ Assay, a bias-controlled multiplex PCR, was used to amplify TCRbeta CDR3 regions from genomic DNA. As for how the authors treated the data: Nucleated cell counts per sample were estimated from amplification of reference gene primers within the assay. To quantify the absolute abundance of each unique TCRbeta CDR3 rearrangement, sequence reads were collapsed and filtered. Productive Simpson clonality was computed per sample as the square root of Simpson's diversity index over productive rearrangements. What TCRdb holds here is the immuneACCESS table cut down to in-frame rearrangements. Part of the clones is not present; checked against another copy, under half of the missing clones reflect an unresolved V gene, and the others are unexplained. For V, J and clone size, that table is used; D and trimming come from the DNA. This sample has roughly 250,000 clones in its table, and about 90% of those were observed once. The top ten clonotypes cover 0.87% of the sample.

The sequenced sample was PBMCs or T cells enriched from blood (not recorded which). The chain links TRBV3-1 (or the pseudogene TRBV3-2) with TRBJ2-1; TRBD2 aligns with 8 central bases. The sequence derives from a man aged 50-60 years who had been exposed to COVID-19. The base sequence is TGTGCCAGCAGCCAAGTGGCACTAGCGGTCCATGAGCAGTTCTTC. It codes for CASSQVALAVHEQFF.